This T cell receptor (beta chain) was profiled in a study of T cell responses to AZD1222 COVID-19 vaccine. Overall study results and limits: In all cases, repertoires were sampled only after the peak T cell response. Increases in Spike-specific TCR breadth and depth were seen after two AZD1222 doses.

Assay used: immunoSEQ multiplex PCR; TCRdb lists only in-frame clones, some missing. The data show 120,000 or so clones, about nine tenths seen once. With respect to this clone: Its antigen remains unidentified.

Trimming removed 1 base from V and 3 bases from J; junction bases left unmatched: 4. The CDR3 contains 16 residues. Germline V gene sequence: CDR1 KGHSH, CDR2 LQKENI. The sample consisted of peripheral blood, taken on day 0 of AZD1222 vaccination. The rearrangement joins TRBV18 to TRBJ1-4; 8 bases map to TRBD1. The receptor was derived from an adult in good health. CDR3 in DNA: TGTGCCAGCTCACCACAAACAGGGGGAGCTAATGAAAAACTGTTTTTT. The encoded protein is CASSPQTGGANEKLFF.